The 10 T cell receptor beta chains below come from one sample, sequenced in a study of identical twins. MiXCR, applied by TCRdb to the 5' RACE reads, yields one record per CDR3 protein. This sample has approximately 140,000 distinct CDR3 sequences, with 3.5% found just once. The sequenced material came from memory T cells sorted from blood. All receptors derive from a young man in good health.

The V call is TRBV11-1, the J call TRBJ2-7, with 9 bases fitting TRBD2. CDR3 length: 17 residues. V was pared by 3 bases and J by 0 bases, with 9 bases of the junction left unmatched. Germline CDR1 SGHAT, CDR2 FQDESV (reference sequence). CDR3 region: CASSFPQTSGYSYEQYF. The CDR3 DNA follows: TGTGCCAGCAGCTTTCCCCAGACTAGCGGATACTCCTACGAGCAGTACTTC.

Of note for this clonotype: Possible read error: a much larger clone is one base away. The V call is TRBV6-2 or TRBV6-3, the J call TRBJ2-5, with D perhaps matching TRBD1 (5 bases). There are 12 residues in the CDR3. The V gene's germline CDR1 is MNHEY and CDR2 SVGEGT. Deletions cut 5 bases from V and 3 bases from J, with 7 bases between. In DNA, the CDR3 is TGTGCCAGCAGTGGACACAAAGAGACCCAGTACTTC. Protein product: CASSGHKETQYF.

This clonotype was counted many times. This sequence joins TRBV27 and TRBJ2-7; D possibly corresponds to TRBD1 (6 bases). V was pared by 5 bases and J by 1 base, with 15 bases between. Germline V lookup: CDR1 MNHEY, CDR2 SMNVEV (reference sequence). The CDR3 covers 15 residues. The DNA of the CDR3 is TGTGCCAGCAGTCCCCCCGGGCAGGGGTCCTACGAGCAGTACTTC. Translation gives CASSPPGQGSYEQYF.

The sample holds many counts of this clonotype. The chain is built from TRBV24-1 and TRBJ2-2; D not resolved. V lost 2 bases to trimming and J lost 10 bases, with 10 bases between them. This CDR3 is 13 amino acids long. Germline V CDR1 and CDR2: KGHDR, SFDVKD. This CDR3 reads CATSDSGSAELFF. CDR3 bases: TGTGCCACCAGTGATTCAGGTTCGGCGGAGCTGTTTTTT.

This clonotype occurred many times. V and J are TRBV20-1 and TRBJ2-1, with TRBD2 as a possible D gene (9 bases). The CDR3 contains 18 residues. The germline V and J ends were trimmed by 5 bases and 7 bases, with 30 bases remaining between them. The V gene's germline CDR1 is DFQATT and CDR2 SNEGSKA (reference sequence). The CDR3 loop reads CSAGVGTGAGGLWNEQFF. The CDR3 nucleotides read TGCAGTGCTGGGGTGGGGACAGGAGCGGGAGGCCTGTGGAATGAGCAGTTCTTC.

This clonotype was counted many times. CDR3 region: CASSQDQVREQFF. The CDR3 DNA reads TGTGCCAGCAGCCAAGATCAGGTGAGAGAGCAGTTCTTC. The gene calls are TRBV3-1 and TRBJ2-1; D call uncertain. Trimming took 0 bases from V and 10 from J, leaving 10 bases between them. This CDR3 region has 13 residues. Germline V gives CDR1 LGHDT, CDR2 YNNKEL (reference sequence).

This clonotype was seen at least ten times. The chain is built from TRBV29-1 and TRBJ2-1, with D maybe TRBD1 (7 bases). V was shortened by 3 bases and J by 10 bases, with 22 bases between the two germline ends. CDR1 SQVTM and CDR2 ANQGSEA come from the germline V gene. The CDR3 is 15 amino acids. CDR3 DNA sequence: TGCAGCGTTGAGAGGAGGGAGGCCCGGACAGGAGAGCAGTTCTTC. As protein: CSVERREARTGEQFF.

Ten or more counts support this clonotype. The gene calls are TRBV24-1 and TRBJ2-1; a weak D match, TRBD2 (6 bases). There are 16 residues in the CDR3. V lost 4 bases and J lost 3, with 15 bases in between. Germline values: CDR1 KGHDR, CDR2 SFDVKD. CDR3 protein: CATSDPAGSSYNEQFF. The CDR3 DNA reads TGTGCCACCAGTGACCCCGCCGGGAGCAGCTACAATGAGCAGTTCTTC.

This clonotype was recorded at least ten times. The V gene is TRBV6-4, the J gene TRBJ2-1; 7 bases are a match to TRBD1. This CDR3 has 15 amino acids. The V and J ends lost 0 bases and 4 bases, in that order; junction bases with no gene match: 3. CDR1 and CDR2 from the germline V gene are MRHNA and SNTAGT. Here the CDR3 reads CASSDSGGGYNEQFF. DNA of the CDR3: TGTGCCAGCAGTGACTCAGGGGGCGGGTACAATGAGCAGTTCTTC.

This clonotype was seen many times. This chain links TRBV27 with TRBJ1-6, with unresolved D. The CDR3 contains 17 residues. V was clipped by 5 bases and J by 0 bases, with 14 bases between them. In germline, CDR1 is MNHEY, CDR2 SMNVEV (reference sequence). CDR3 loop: CASSLTDPSSYNSPLHF. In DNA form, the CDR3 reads TGTGCCAGCAGTCTTACAGACCCTAGCTCCTATAATTCACCCCTCCACTTT.